This entry lists 26 T cell receptor beta chains sequenced from one sample in a study of blood T cell repertoires in COVID-19. TCRdb keeps only in-frame clones here, not all; method: immunoSEQ multiplex PCR. The repertoire has 130,000 to 150,000 clones, roughly 87% of them found once; the top ten carry approximately 3.8%. The sequencing sample was made of PBMCs or T cells enriched from blood (not recorded which). The origin of the receptors is a woman aged 40 to 50 who had been exposed to COVID-19.

The V and J genes are TRBV5-1 and TRBJ1-4; TRBD1 matches 9 bases. Germline V gene lookup returns CDR1 SGHRS and CDR2 YFSETQ. The trim removed 0 bases at V and 7 bases at J, leaving 7 bases unmatched. The CDR3 extends over 16 amino acids. The CDR3 DNA follows: TGCGCCAGCAGCTTGGCAACAGGGGGCAGTGGTGAAAAACTGTTTTTT. It encodes CASSLATGGSGEKLFF.

The chain recombines TRBV27 with TRBJ2-7; D ambiguous. CDR3 size: 13 residues. CDR1 is MNHEY, CDR2 SMNVEV, per germline (reference sequence). The V end lost 3 bases, the J end lost 2 bases, and 8 bases lay between the germline ends. The CDR3 DNA reads as TGTGCCAGCAGTTTCGGCAGGCCCTACGAGCAGTACTTC. Protein product: CASSFGRPYEQYF.

This chain uses TRBV18 with TRBJ2-2; D gene unclear. The germline V gene has CDR1 KGHSH and CDR2 LQKENI. Trimming pared 3 bases from V and 9 bases from J, leaving 8 bases between. The CDR3 runs 12 residues. This CDR3 is CASSPQDRELFF. Here the CDR3 DNA reads TGTGCCAGCTCACCCCAAGACAGGGAGCTGTTTTTT. Using reference TRBV18 and TRBJ2-2 for the parts outside the CDR3, the full variable domain is NAGVMQNPRHLVRRRGQEARLRCSPMKGHSHVYWYRQLPEEGLKFMVYLQKENIIDESGMPKERFSAEFPKEGPSILRIQQVVRGDSAAYFCASSPQDRELFFGEGSRLTVL.

The V call is TRBV27, the J call TRBJ2-7; possible D gene TRBD1, 5 bases. Per germline, CDR1 MNHEY and CDR2 SMNVEV (reference sequence). The CDR3 loop spans 16 amino acids. Trimming removed 0 bases from V and 3 bases from J, with 15 bases in between. The CDR3 DNA is TGTGCCAGCAGTTTATCCGTAGGGGAAGAGATCTACGAGCAGTACTTC. Its translation: CASSLSVGEEIYEQYF.

The chain combines TRBV9 with TRBJ2-3; D call uncertain. Germline V gene sequence: CDR1 SGDLS, CDR2 YYNGEE. CDR3 size: 15 residues. V was shortened by 4 bases and J by 3 bases, with 15 bases between the two germline ends. DNA of the CDR3: TGTGCCAGCAGCCGAGCCCCAAGAAGTACAGATACGCAGTATTTT. Translated: CASSRAPRSTDTQYF.

This CDR3 reads CASGWREGTSGGQYQETQYF. DNA for the CDR3: TGTGCTAGTGGTTGGAGAGAGGGGACTAGCGGGGGCCAATACCAAGAGACCCAGTACTTC. The rearrangement uses TRBV12-5 and TRBJ2-5; 14 bases map to TRBD2. The V gene's germline CDR1 is LGHNT and CDR2 FRNRAP. This CDR3 comprises 20 residues. V lost 4 bases and J lost 0; bases outside the gene matches: 13.

The chain couples TRBV24-1 to TRBJ2-5, with 7 nucleotides matching TRBD1. CDR3 length: 13 residues. V was clipped by 4 bases and J by 6 bases; unmatched bases: 4. Germline CDR1 and CDR2: KGHDR and SFDVKD. CDR3 region: CATSEQGTQTQYF. DNA of the CDR3: TGTGCCACCAGTGAACAGGGGACACAGACCCAGTACTTC.

The V call is TRBV11-1, the J call TRBJ1-1; a weak D match, TRBD1 (6 bases). The CDR3 totals 14 residues. The ends were cut back, 4 bases at V and 7 bases at J, with 16 bases in the middle. CDR1 and CDR2 from the germline V gene are SGHAT and FQDESV (reference sequence). The CDR3 nucleotides are TGTGCCAGCAGCTGGGGGGGCTCGCGCTATGAAGCTTTCTTT. Protein: CASSWGGSRYEAFF.

This clone came up a few times. CDR3 amino acids: CASSLREAAHNEQFF. The CDR3 region has the DNA TGTGCCAGCAGCCTTCGAGAGGCGGCCCACAATGAGCAGTTCTTC. The V and J genes are TRBV7-2 and TRBJ2-1; D gene unclear. The CDR3 extends over 15 amino acids. V was cut by 5 bases and J by 5 bases, with 16 bases left in between. The V gene's germline CDR1 is SGHTA and CDR2 FQGNSA.

J is TRBJ1-6 and V is TRBV27, with TRBD1 matching over 7 bases. This CDR3 region has 16 residues. V lost 3 bases, J lost 8 bases, and 10 bases stayed unmatched. From germline, CDR1 is MNHEY and CDR2 SMNVEV (reference sequence). CDR3 sequence reads: CASSLWGDSKYSPLHF. The CDR3 DNA sequence: TGTGCCAGCAGTTTGTGGGGGGACAGTAAATATTCACCCCTCCACTTT.

The sample holds one count of this clone. The chain joins TRBV7-9 to TRBJ1-2, with 7 bases matching TRBD1. CDR1 and CDR2 from the germline V gene are SEHNR and FQNEAQ (reference sequence). The CDR3 extends over 15 amino acids. J lost 7 bases, V lost 0 bases, and 8 bases had no gene match. CDR3 loop: CASSLAAQGVGGYTF. The CDR3 coding sequence is TGTGCCAGCAGCTTAGCGGCCCAGGGGGTAGGTGGCTACACCTTC.

The rearrangement joins TRBV19 to TRBJ1-5, with TRBD1 identical over 8 bases. Germline V gene data show CDR1 as LNHDA and CDR2 as SQIVND (reference sequence). The CDR3 is made up of 16 amino acids. Trimming at V came to 5 bases and at J to 2 bases, leaving 8 bases not matched to a gene. Here the CDR3 reads CASSLLPGQGNQPQHF. The CDR3, as DNA: TGTGCCAGTAGTCTCCTCCCGGGACAGGGCAATCAGCCCCAGCATTTT.

The chain recombines TRBV3-1 (or the pseudogene TRBV3-2) with TRBJ1-2; weak D call: TRBD1 (5 bases). The CDR3 runs 15 residues. Germline loops: CDR1 LGHDT, CDR2 YNNKEL (reference sequence). The V end lost 4 bases, the J end lost 3 bases, and 15 bases lay between the germline ends. CDR3 amino acids: CASSLQAGWYYGYTF. Here the CDR3 DNA reads TGTGCCAGCAGCCTACAGGCAGGGTGGTACTATGGCTACACCTTC.

This clone has a handful of counts. The genes are TRBV9 and TRBJ1-1; weak D call: TRBD1 (6 bases). The germline V gene encodes CDR1 SGDLS and CDR2 YYNGEE. The CDR3 extends over 15 amino acids. Trimming shortened V by 3 bases and J by 4 bases, and 16 bases separated the two germline ends. CDR3 coding DNA: TGTGCCAGCAGCGGGGACATCGGCGAGGGCACTGAAGCTTTCTTT. This encodes CASSGDIGEGTEAFF.

The rearrangement uses TRBV28 and TRBJ1-5; TRBD1 agrees at 8 bases. The CDR3 is made up of 13 amino acids. V lost 6 bases, J lost 6 bases, and 4 bases stayed unmatched. Per the germline V gene, CDR1 is MDHEN and CDR2 is SYDVKM. CDR3 amino acids: CASSSQGVQPQHF. The DNA for the CDR3 is TGTGCCAGCAGCTCACAGGGGGTTCAGCCCCAGCATTTT.

The gene calls are TRBV18 and TRBJ1-2; weak D call: TRBD1 (6 bases). V was shortened by 2 bases and J by 5 bases, with 12 bases between the two germline ends. The germline CDR1 and CDR2 sequences are KGHSH and LQKENI. The CDR3 loop spans 14 amino acids. DNA for the CDR3: TGTGCCAGCTCACCAGGGGGCAGAGGTTATGGCTACACCTTC. It is translated as CASSPGGRGYGYTF.

The chain is built from TRBV2 and TRBJ2-7; perhaps TRBD1 as D (6 bases). This CDR3 region has 16 residues. V was trimmed by 8 bases and J by 2 bases, leaving 22 bases between them. Germline values: CDR1 SNHLY, CDR2 FYNNEI. The CDR3 here is CASFFEQGKLTYEQYF. The CDR3 bases are TGTGCCAGCTTTTTCGAACAGGGAAAATTAACCTACGAGCAGTACTTC.

The V and J genes are TRBV27 and TRBJ1-2; 9 nucleotides line up with TRBD1. This CDR3 is 16 amino acids long. The germline CDR1 and CDR2 sequences are MNHEY and SMNVEV (reference sequence). The J segment lost 8 bases and the V segment lost 7 bases, leaving 17 bases of the junction unmatched. CDR3: CASKPGTGKLLSGYTF. In DNA, the CDR3 is TGTGCCAGCAAACCCGGGACAGGGAAGCTTTTGAGCGGCTACACCTTC.

The V and J genes are TRBV5-1 and TRBJ1-2; 9 bases line up with TRBD1. This CDR3 contains 15 residues. The J segment lost 5 bases and the V segment lost 4 bases, leaving 9 bases of the junction unmatched. Germline V CDR1 and CDR2: SGHRS, YFSETQ. The CDR3 DNA reads TGCGCCAGCAGCGAAGTTACAGGGGGCGCGTATGGCTACACCTTC. The encoded protein is CASSEVTGGAYGYTF.

The chain carries TRBV5-6 and TRBJ1-1; D perhaps matches TRBD1 (6 bases). The V and J ends lost 6 bases and 5 bases respectively, with 23 bases between them. Germline values: CDR1 SGHDT, CDR2 YYEEEE. This CDR3 has 16 residues. CDR3 DNA sequence: TGTGCCAGCACGACGAGGGGGGGGCGAGGCCGGACTGAAGCTTTCTTT. Translation gives CASTTRGGRGRTEAFF.

The chain employs TRBV5-4 and TRBJ1-4; D ambiguous. The CDR3 length is 15 residues. Deletions cut 0 bases from V and 5 bases from J, with 11 bases between. Germline V gene sequence: CDR1 SGHNT, CDR2 YYREEE (reference sequence). The CDR3 DNA reads TGTGCCAGCAGCTTGGCCGGGTCTGTCAATGAAAAACTGTTTTTT. It yields the protein CASSLAGSVNEKLFF.

This chain links TRBV2 with TRBJ1-5; D is uncertain. The CDR3 has 15 residues. Germline V gene sequence: CDR1 SNHLY, CDR2 FYNNEI. V shed 2 bases and J shed 3 bases, with 11 bases lying between them. CDR3 in amino acids: CASSELSSLNQPQHF. CDR3 nucleotides: TGTGCCAGCAGTGAACTTAGCAGTCTCAATCAGCCCCAGCATTTT.

The V and J genes are TRBV20-1 and TRBJ1-5, with D unresolved. There are 13 residues in the CDR3. Looked up from germline, CDR1 is DFQATT and CDR2 is SNEGSKA (reference sequence). V lost 3 bases and J lost 1, with 7 bases in between. The CDR3 spells CSASWASNQPQHF. The CDR3 bases are TGCAGTGCTAGTTGGGCGAGCAATCAGCCCCAGCATTTT.

The chain uses TRBV18 and TRBJ1-5; maybe TRBD1 (5 bases). This CDR3 is 15 amino acids long. Germline V lookup: CDR1 KGHSH, CDR2 LQKENI. V lost 3 bases to trimming and J lost 7 bases, with 16 bases between them. In nucleotides, the CDR3 is TGTGCCAGCTCACCGGAGGGGAATTTAGGACAGCCCCAGCATTTT. This codes for CASSPEGNLGQPQHF.

The J gene is TRBJ2-7, the V gene TRBV29-1; 9 positions agree with TRBD1. Germline V gene sequence: CDR1 SQVTM, CDR2 ANQGSEA. The V and J ends lost 3 bases and 2 bases, in that order; junction bases with no gene match: 5. The CDR3 has 14 residues. The CDR3, as DNA: TGCAGCGTTGAGGGACAGGGTAAGACCTACGAGCAGTACTTC. Its protein is CSVEGQGKTYEQYF.

This chain links TRBV5-1 with TRBJ2-7; D gene unclear. CDR1 and CDR2 (germline): SGHRS, YFSETQ. V lost 0 bases to trimming and J lost 7 bases, with 14 bases between them. The CDR3 runs to 14 residues. As DNA, the CDR3 is TGCGCCAGCAGCTTGGACCGGTCCGTGCTGGAGCAGTACTTC. This sequence encodes CASSLDRSVLEQYF.